The T cell receptor (beta chain) under discussion was sequenced for a study of cytomegalovirus exposure and HLA in healthy donors. Some clones are missing from TCRdb's copy, which holds only in-frame ones; the method was immunoSEQ multiplex PCR. Of approximately 150,000 clones listed, around nine tenths are singletons. Study-level points and caveats: There were a few CMV-associated chains whose specificity for CMV antigens was confirmed in vitro. Rarity marked most TCR sequences, yet some public TCRs occurred in many donors.

As to this clone: The antigen remains unidentified.

CDR1 is MNHEY and CDR2 is SMNVEV in the germline V gene (reference sequence). The CDR3 consists of 13 residues. Trimming stripped 1 base from V and 2 bases from J, with 3 bases between. The specimen sequenced was PBMCs. This TCR was sampled from a man between 18 and 35 years old in good health and CMV-seropositive. The chain joins TRBV27 to TRBJ1-5; D is unclear. The CDR3 sequence: CASSLFGNQPQHF. The CDR3 DNA reads TGTGCCAGCAGTTTATTCGGCAATCAGCCCCAGCATTTT.